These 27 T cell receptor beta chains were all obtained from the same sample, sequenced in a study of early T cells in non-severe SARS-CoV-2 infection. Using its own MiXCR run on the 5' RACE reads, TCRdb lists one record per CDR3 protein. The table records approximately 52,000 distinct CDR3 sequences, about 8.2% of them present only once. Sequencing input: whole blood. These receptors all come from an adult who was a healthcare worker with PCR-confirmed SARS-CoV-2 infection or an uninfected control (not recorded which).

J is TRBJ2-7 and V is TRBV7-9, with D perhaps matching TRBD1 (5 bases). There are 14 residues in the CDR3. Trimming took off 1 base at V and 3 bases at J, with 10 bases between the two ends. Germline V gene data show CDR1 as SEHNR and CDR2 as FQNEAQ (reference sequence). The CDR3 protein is CASSLVPTDYEQYF. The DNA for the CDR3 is TGTGCCAGCAGCTTAGTTCCGACAGACTACGAGCAGTACTTC.

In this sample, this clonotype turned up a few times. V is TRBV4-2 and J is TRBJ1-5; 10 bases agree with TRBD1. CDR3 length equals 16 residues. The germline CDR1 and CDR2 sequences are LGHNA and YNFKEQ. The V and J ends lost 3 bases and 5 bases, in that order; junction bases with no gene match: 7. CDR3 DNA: TGTGCCAGCAGCCACCGGGACAGGGGACGGCATCAGCCCCAGCATTTT. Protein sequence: CASSHRDRGRHQPQHF.

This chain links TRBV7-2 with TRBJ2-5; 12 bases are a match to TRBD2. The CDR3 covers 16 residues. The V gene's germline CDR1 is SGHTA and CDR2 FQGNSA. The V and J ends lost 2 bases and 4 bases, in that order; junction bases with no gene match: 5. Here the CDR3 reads CASSLSLTSGGETQYF. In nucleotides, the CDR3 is TGTGCCAGCAGCTTATCCTTGACTAGCGGGGGAGAGACCCAGTACTTC. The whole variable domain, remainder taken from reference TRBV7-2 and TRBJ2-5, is GAGVSQSPSNKVTEKGKDVELRCDPISGHTALYWYRQSLGQGLEFLIYFQGNSAPDKSGLPSDRFSAERTGGSVSTLTIQRTQQEDSAVYLCASSLSLTSGGETQYFGPGTRLLVL.

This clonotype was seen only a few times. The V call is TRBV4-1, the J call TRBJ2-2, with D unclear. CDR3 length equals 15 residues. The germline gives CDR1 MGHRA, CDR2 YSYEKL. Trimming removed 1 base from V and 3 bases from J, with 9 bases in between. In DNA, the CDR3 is TGCGCCAGCAGCCAAGTAGGGCTTGACACCGGGGAGCTGTTTTTT. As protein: CASSQVGLDTGELFF.

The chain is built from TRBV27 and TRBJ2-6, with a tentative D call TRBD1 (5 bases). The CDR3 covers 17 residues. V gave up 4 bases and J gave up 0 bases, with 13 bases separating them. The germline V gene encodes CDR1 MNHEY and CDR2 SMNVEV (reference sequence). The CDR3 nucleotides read TGTGCCAGCAGTTCCTCTCTAGGGGCCTCTGGGGCCAACGTCCTGACTTTC. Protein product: CASSSSLGASGANVLTF.

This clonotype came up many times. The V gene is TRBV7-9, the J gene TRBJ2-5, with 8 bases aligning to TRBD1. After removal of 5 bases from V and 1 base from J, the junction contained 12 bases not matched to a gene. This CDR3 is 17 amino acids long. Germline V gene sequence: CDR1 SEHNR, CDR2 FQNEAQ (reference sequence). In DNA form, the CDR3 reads TGTGCCAGCAGCCGGGGGTCCGGGACAGGACCCCAAGAGACCCAGTACTTC. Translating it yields CASSRGSGTGPQETQYF.

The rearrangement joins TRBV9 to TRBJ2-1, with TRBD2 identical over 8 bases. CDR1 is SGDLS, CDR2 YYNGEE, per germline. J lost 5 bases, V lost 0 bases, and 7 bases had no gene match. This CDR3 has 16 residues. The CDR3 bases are TGTGCCAGCAGCGTAGAACCGGGGGGGATTAACAATGAGCAGTTCTTC. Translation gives CASSVEPGGINNEQFF.

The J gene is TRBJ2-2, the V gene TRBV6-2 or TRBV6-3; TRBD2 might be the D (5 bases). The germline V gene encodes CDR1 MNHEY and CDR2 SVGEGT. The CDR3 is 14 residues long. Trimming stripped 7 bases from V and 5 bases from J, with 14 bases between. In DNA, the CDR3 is TGTGCCAGCACCGGGGTTGACCGAACCGGGGAGCTGTTTTTT. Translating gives CASTGVDRTGELFF.

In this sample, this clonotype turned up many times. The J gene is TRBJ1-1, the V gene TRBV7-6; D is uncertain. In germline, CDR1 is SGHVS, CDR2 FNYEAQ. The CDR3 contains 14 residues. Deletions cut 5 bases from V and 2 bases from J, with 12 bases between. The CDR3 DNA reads TGTGCCAGCAGCGTGCAGCCCTCAAACACTGAAGCTTTCTTT. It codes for CASSVQPSNTEAFF. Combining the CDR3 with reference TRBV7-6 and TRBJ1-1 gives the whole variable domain GAGVSQSPRYKVTKRGQDVALRCDPISGHVSLYWYRQALGQGPEFLTYFNYEAQQDKSGLPNDRFSAERPEGSISTLTIQRTEQRDSAMYRCASSVQPSNTEAFFGQGTRLTVV.

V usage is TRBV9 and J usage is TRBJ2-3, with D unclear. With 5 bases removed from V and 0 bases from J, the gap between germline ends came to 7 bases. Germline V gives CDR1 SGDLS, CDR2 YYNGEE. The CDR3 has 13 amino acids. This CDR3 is CASRRSSTDTQYF. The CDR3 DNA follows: TGTGCCAGCAGACGATCTAGCACAGATACGCAGTATTTT.

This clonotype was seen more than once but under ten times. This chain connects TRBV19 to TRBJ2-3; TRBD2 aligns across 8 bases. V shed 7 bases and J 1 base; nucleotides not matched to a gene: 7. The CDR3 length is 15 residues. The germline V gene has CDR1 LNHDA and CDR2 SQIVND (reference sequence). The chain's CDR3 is CASTPGGKRTDTQYF. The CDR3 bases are TGTGCCAGTACCCCGGGGGGGAAGCGCACAGATACGCAGTATTTT.

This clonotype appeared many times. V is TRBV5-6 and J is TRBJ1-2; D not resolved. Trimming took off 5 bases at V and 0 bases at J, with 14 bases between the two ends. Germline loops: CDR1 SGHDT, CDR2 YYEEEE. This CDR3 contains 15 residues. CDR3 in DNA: TGTGCCAGCAGATCATTGGCTACTTCTAACTATGGCTACACCTTC. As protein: CASRSLATSNYGYTF.

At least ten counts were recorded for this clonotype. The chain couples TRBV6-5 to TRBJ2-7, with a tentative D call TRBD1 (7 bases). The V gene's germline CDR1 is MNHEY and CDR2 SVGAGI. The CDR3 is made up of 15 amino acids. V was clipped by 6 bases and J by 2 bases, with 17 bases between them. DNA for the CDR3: TGTGCCAGCAGCCCAATACCAGGGGGGCCCTACGAGCAGTACTTC. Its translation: CASSPIPGGPYEQYF.

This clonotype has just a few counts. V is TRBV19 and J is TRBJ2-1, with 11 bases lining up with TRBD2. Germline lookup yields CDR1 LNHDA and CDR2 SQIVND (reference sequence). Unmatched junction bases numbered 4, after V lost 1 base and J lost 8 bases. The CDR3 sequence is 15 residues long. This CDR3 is CASSIGSGGDDEQFF. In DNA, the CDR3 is TGTGCCAGTAGTATAGGTAGCGGGGGGGACGATGAGCAGTTCTTC.

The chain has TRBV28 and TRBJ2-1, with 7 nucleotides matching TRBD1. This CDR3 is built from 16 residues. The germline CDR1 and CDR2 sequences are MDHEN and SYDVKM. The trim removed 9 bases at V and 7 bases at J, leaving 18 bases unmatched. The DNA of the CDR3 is TGTGCCAGTAATAGGGTGACAGGGATAGGAAAAAATGAGCAGTTCTTC. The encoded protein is CASNRVTGIGKNEQFF.

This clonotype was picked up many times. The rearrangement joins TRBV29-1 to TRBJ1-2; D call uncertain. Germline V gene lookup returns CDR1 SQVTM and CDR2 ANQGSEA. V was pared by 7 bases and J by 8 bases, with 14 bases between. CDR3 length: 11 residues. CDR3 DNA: TGCAGCGGACTTTTCCGGAGCGGCTACACCTTC. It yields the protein CSGLFRSGYTF.

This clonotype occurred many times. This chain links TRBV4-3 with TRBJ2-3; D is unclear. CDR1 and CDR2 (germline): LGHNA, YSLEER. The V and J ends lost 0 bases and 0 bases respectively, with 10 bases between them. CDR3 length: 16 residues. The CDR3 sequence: CASSQDLMGSTDTQYF. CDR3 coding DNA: TGCGCCAGCAGCCAAGATCTAATGGGGAGCACAGATACGCAGTATTTT.

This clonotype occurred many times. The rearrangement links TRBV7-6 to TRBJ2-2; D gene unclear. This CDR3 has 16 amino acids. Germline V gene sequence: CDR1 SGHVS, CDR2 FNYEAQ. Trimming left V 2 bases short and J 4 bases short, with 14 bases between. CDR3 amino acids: CASSLTRAGGTGELFF. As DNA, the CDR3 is TGTGCCAGCAGCTTAACCCGGGCAGGCGGCACCGGGGAGCTGTTTTTT.

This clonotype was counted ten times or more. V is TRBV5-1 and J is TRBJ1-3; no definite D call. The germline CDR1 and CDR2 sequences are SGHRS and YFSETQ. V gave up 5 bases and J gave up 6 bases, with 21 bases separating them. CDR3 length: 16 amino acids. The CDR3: CASRTSLEGAENTIYF. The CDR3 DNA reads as TGCGCCAGCAGAACCTCCCTGGAGGGAGCTGAAAACACCATATATTTT.

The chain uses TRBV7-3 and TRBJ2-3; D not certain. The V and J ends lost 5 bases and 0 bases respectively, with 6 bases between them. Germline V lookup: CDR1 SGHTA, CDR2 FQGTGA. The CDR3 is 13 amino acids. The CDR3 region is CASSGVSTDTQYF. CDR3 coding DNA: TGTGCCAGCAGCGGGGTCAGCACAGATACGCAGTATTTT.

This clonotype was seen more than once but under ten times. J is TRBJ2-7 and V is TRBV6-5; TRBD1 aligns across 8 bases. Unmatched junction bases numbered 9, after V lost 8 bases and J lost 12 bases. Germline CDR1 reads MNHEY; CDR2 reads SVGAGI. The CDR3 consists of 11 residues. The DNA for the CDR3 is TGTGCCAGCGGCACCCAGGACAGGGTGTACTTC. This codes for CASGTQDRVYF.

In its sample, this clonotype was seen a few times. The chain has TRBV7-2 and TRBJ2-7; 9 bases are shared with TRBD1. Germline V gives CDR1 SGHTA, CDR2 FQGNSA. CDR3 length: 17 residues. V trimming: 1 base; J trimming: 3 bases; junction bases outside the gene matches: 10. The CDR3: CASSLDGQGIARYEQYF. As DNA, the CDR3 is TGTGCCAGCAGCTTAGACGGACAGGGGATCGCTCGCTACGAGCAGTACTTC.

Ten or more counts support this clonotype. CDR3 sequence reads: CAISDNYEQYF. CDR3 in DNA: TGTGCCATCAGCGACAACTACGAGCAGTACTTC. The chain couples TRBV10-3 to TRBJ2-7; D call uncertain. The CDR3 loop spans 11 amino acids. Deletions cut 6 bases from V and 3 bases from J, with 6 bases between. Germline assignment: CDR1 ENHRY and CDR2 SYGVKD.

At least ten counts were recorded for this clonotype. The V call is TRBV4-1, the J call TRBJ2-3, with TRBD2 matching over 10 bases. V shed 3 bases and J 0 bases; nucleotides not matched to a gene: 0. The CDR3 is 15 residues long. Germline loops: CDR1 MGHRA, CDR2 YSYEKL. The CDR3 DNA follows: TGCGCCAGCAGCCAGACTAGCGGGAGCACAGATACGCAGTATTTT. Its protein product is CASSQTSGSTDTQYF.

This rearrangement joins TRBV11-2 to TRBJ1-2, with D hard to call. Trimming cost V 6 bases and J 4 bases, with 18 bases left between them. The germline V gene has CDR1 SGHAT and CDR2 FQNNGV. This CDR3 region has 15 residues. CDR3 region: CASSPPIPGVYGYTF. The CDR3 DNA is TGTGCCAGCAGTCCCCCTATCCCAGGTGTCTATGGCTACACCTTC.

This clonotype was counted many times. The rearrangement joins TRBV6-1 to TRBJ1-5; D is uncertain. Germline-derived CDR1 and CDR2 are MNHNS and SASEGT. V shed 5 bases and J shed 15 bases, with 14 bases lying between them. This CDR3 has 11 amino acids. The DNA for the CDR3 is TGTGCCAGCAGTTGGACGGGATCCCTGCATTTT. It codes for CASSWTGSLHF.

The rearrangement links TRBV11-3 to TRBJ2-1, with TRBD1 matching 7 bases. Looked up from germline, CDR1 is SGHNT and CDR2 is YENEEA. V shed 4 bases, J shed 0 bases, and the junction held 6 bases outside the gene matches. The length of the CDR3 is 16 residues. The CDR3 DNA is TGTGCCAGCAGCTCGCGACAGGGAAGCTCCTACAATGAGCAGTTCTTC. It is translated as CASSSRQGSSYNEQFF.